This T cell receptor beta chain derives from a study of response to subunit inactivated influenza vaccine. Overall study results and limits: Only a handful of new T cells, the authors suggested, are recruited with each seasonal influenza vaccination.

This clonotype came up a few times. What it recognizes is unknown. The CDR3 has 16 amino acids. Germline lookup yields CDR1 MNHNS and CDR2 SASEGT. The V end was cut by 6 bases, the J end by 0 bases, with 12 bases between. TCRdb passed the RT-PCR reads through MiXCR, listing each CDR3 protein once. The table has around 520,000 distinct CDR3 sequences, 25% seen once. The sequence came from a man aged 50 to 59 who received an inactivated influenza vaccine. Sample: CD4+ T cells sorted from PBMCs, taken 5 days after vaccination. The rearrangement uses TRBV6-1 and TRBJ2-6; D is ambiguous. DNA for the CDR3: TGTGCCAGCAGAGTTCTGCTTAGCTCTGGGGCCAACGTCCTGACTTTC. This gives the protein CASRVLLSSGANVLTF.